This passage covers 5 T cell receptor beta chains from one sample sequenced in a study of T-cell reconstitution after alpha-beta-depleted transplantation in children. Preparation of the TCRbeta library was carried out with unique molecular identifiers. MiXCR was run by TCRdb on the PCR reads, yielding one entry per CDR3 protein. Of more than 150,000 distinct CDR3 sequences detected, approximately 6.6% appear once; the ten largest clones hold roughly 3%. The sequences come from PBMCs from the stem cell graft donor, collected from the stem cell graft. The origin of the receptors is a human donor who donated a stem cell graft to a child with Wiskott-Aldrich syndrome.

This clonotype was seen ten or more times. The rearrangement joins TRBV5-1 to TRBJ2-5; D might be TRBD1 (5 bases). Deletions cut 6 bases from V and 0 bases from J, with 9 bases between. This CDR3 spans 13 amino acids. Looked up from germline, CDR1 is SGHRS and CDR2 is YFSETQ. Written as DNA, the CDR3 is TGCGCCAGCACCCCAGGGAACCAAGAGACCCAGTACTTC. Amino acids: CASTPGNQETQYF.

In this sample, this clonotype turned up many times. CDR3 sequence (DNA): TGTGCCAGCAGTTTTGTAGTTCCCTACGAGCAGTACTTC. As protein: CASSFVVPYEQYF. The chain carries TRBV12-3 or TRBV12-4 and TRBJ2-7; no clear D. The ends were cut back, 3 bases at V and 2 bases at J, with 8 bases in the middle. The CDR3 runs to 13 residues.

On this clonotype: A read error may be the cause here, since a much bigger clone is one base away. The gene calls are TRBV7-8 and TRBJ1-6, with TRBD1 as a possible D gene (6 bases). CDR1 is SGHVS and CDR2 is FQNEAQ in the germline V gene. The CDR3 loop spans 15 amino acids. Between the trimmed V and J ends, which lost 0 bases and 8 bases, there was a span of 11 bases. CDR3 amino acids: CASSLAYRVDSPLHF. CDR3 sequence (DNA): TGTGCCAGCAGCTTAGCCTACAGGGTAGATTCACCCCTCCACTTT.

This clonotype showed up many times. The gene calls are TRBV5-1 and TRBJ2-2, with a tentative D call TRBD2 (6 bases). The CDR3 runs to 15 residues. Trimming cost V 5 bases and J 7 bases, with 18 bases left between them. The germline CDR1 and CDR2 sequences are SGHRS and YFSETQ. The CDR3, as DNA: TGCGCCAGCAGTAGATTGGAGGGATTCGGCGGGGAGCTGTTTTTT. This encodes CASSRLEGFGGELFF.

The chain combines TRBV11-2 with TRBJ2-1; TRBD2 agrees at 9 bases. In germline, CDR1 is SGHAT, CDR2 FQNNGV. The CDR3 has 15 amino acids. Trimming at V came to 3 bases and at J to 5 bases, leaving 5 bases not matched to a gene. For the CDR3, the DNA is TGTGCCAGCAGCTTGGAGGGACTAGCAAACAATGAGCAGTTCTTC. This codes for CASSLEGLANNEQFF.